The rows below give T cell receptor beta chains drawn from one sample of a study of cytomegalovirus exposure and HLA in healthy donors. This table comes from immunoSEQ multiplex PCR, and its TCRdb copy is limited to in-frame clones, with some not included. The table lists over 100,000 clones, around 70% of them singletons. Specimen: PBMCs. The receptor source for this set is a male donor in good health and CMV-seronegative. Both conserved end residues are part of each CDR3. The D gene is left open where the match is weak. Clone size is given for some rows only: seen once, a few or many times, or a class if the clone is expanded.

D gene	V gene	J gene	clone size	CDR3 protein	CDR3 DNA
TRBD1	TRBV28	TRBJ1-2	NA	CASSPIDRAGDYGYTF	TGTGCCAGCAGTCCTATTGACAGGGCCGGGGACTATGGCTACACCTTC
NA	TRBV6-5	TRBJ2-7	NA	CASSRDSMGEQYF	TGTGCCAGCAGCCGGGACTCAATGGGCGAGCAGTACTTC
NA	TRBV4-1	TRBJ1-3	NA	CASSQPSAGLVRDTIYF	TGCGCCAGCAGCCAACCCTCAGCAGGTCTCGTTCGTGACACCATATATTTT
NA	TRBV6-5	TRBJ1-5	few	CASSYTTGSDQPQHF	TGTGCCAGCAGTTACACCACCGGTAGCGATCAGCCCCAGCATTTT
NA	TRBV7-9	TRBJ1-3	NA	CASRAPTSSGNTIYF	TGTGCCAGCAGGGCCCCCACCAGCTCTGGAAACACCATATATTTT
NA	TRBV11-2	TRBJ1-1	NA	CASSLRGGTEAFF	TGTGCCAGCAGCCTCCGAGGAGGCACTGAAGCTTTCTTT
TRBD2	TRBV7-8	TRBJ2-7	NA	CASSLRLAGGLGSSYEQYF	TGTGCCAGCAGCCTTCGACTAGCGGGAGGGCTGGGGAGCTCCTACGAGCAGTACTTC
TRBD1	TRBV5-5	TRBJ2-3	once	CASSTGQGTDTQYF	TGTGCCAGCAGCACGGGACAGGGGACAGATACGCAGTATTTT
TRBD2	TRBV18	TRBJ2-2	NA	CASSLLRLAGAPNTGELFF	TGTGCCAGCTCCCTGTTACGACTAGCGGGCGCCCCGAACACCGGGGAGCTGTTTTTT
NA	TRBV7-8	TRBJ2-7	NA	CASSPAAGQPLSYEQYF	TGTGCCAGCAGCCCCGCCGCAGGACAGCCACTCTCCTACGAGCAGTACTTC
NA	TRBV28	TRBJ1-5	NA	CASSFPSGRGTVYSNQPQHF	TGTGCCAGCAGTTTCCCCTCGGGCAGGGGTACCGTTTATAGCAATCAGCCCCAGCATTTT
NA	TRBV2	TRBJ1-4	NA	CASSPRTGGEKLFF	TGTGCCAGCAGTCCCAGAACTGGGGGGGAAAAACTGTTTTTT
NA	TRBV6-1	TRBJ2-7	NA	CASLGAASTYEQYF	TGTGCCAGCCTGGGCGCTGCCTCTACCTACGAGCAGTACTTC
NA	TRBV9	TRBJ2-5	few	CASSVEGVLVETQYF	TGTGCCAGCAGCGTAGAGGGGGTACTAGTAGAGACCCAGTACTTC
NA	TRBV21-1	TRBJ2-7	NA	CASSARQGQWYEQYF	TGTGCCAGCAGCGCCCGCCAGGGACAATGGTACGAGCAGTACTTC
TRBD1	TRBV7-9	TRBJ1-2	NA	CASSLRFGTGENYGYTF	TGTGCCAGCAGCCTGAGGTTTGGGACAGGGGAAAACTATGGCTACACCTTC
NA	TRBV29-1	TRBJ1-3	NA	CSVDTGNSGNTIYF	TGCAGCGTTGATACAGGAAACTCTGGAAACACCATATATTTT
NA	TRBV13	TRBJ2-1	NA	CASSPRPSRYSYNEQFF	TGTGCCAGCAGCCCGAGGCCCTCCAGATACTCCTACAATGAGCAGTTCTTC
TRBD2	TRBV5-1	TRBJ2-7	NA	CASSWGERGSYEQYF	TGCGCCAGCAGCTGGGGCGAGCGGGGTTCCTACGAGCAGTACTTC
TRBD1	TRBV13	TRBJ1-4	NA	CASSLRQGGEKLFF	TGTGCCAGCAGCCTCAGACAGGGGGGCGAAAAACTGTTTTTT
TRBD1	TRBV5-1	TRBJ1-3	NA	CASSLGGTGVFSGNTIYF	TGCGCCAGCAGCTTGGGGGGGACAGGGGTCTTCTCTGGAAACACCATATATTTT
NA	TRBV5-4	TRBJ1-2	few	CASSRQRVYGYTF	TGTGCCAGCAGCCGACAGCGAGTATATGGCTACACCTTC
NA	TRBV7-2	TRBJ1-2	NA	CASSLNPTGSSGGYTF	TGTGCCAGCAGCTTAAACCCGACAGGTTCCTCGGGAGGCTACACCTTC
NA	TRBV6-5	TRBJ1-6	NA	CASSYQGRSPNSPLHF	TGTGCCAGCAGTTACCAGGGGCGCTCCCCAAATTCACCCCTCCACTTT
TRBD1	TRBV27	TRBJ2-1	few	CASSFPTGVPHNEQFF	TGTGCCAGCAGTTTCCCGACAGGGGTCCCACACAATGAGCAGTTCTTC
NA	TRBV5-1	TRBJ1-1	NA	CASSPGMNTEAFF	TGCGCCAGCAGCCCCGGGATGAACACTGAAGCTTTCTTT
NA	TRBV29-1	TRBJ1-5	NA	CSVEDLATFLRDQPQHF	TGCAGCGTTGAAGATCTCGCGACTTTTTTGAGGGATCAGCCCCAGCATTTT
TRBD1	TRBV7-9	TRBJ2-3	NA	CASRPNRGNTQYF	TGTGCCAGCAGGCCTAACAGGGGTAATACGCAGTATTTT
NA	TRBV28	TRBJ1-2	NA	CASSLFQGHSGYTF	TGTGCCAGCAGTTTATTCCAGGGGCATAGTGGCTACACCTTC
NA	TRBV7-2	TRBJ2-7	NA	CASSLDSGRAGEQYF	TGTGCCAGCAGCTTAGATAGCGGCAGGGCGGGGGAGCAGTACTTC
TRBD1	TRBV6-5	TRBJ1-6	NA	CASSYVGQNNSPLHF	TGTGCCAGCAGTTACGTGGGACAGAATAATTCACCCCTCCACTTT
TRBD1	TRBV6-6	TRBJ2-3	few	CASSHDYRLGDRVYF	TGTGCCAGCAGCCACGACTATCGATTGGGGGACAGGGTGTATTTT
NA	TRBV30	TRBJ2-5	NA	CAWGRGQETQYF	TGTGCCTGGGGCAGGGGTCAAGAGACCCAGTACTTC
NA	TRBV4-2	TRBJ1-2	NA	CASSQGVDRPNGYTF	TGTGCCAGCAGCCAAGGGGTTGACAGACCTAATGGCTACACCTTC
TRBD1	TRBV9	TRBJ2-5	NA	CASSVLSDRVGETQYF	TGTGCCAGCAGCGTCTTAAGTGACAGGGTGGGTGAGACCCAGTACTTC
TRBD2	TRBV19	TRBJ2-1	once	CASSTTGTTPYNEQFF	TGTGCCAGTAGTACCACCGGGACTACTCCCTACAATGAGCAGTTCTTC
NA	TRBV14	TRBJ2-3	NA	CASSLTGLGTDTQYF	TGTGCCAGCAGCTTAACAGGGCTAGGCACAGATACGCAGTATTTT
NA	TRBV10-3	TRBJ1-1	NA	CAIRVVGGVSEAFF	TGTGCCATCAGGGTGGTCGGGGGAGTGAGTGAAGCTTTCTTT
NA	TRBV6-5	TRBJ2-2	NA	CASSAQGPGELFF	TGTGCCAGCAGTGCCCAGGGCCCCGGGGAGCTGTTTTTT
NA	TRBV10-3	TRBJ1-1	NA	CAISEDRLGHTEAFF	TGTGCCATCAGTGAGGACAGGCTGGGTCACACTGAAGCTTTCTTT
TRBD1	TRBV5-1	TRBJ2-3	NA	CASSQGQPTDTQYF	TGCGCCAGCAGCCAGGGACAGCCCACAGATACGCAGTATTTT
NA	TRBV4-2	TRBJ1-6	NA	CASSQEGRLYSPLHF	TGTGCCAGCAGCCAAGAAGGCAGACTGTATTCACCCCTCCACTTT
TRBD2	TRBV27	TRBJ2-5	NA	CASSLAGGGETQYF	TGTGCCAGCAGTCTCGCGGGGGGAGGGGAGACCCAGTACTTC
NA	TRBV30	TRBJ1-5	once	CAWSVGGPPQPQHF	TGTGCCTGGAGTGTAGGCGGGCCCCCTCAGCCCCAGCATTTT
NA	TRBV5-1	TRBJ1-1	once	CASSIQGGVAEAFF	TGCGCCAGCAGCATCCAAGGAGGGGTAGCGGAAGCTTTCTTT
NA	TRBV7-6	TRBJ2-5	NA	CASSLGVSRGQETQYF	TGTGCCAGCAGCTTAGGTGTGTCGCGGGGCCAAGAGACCCAGTACTTC
TRBD1	TRBV6-5	TRBJ2-5	NA	CASRAGGETQYF	TGTGCCTCCAGGGCAGGGGGAGAGACCCAGTACTTC
NA	TRBV11-2	TRBJ2-7	once	CASSLDTLYEQYF	TGTGCCAGCAGCTTGGACACCCTCTACGAGCAGTACTTC
NA	TRBV10-3	TRBJ1-2	NA	CATSGYDGYTF	TGTGCCACCTCCGGGTACGATGGCTACACCTTC
TRBD1	TRBV7-2	TRBJ2-1	once	CASSWDRSSYNEQFF	TGTGCCAGCAGCTGGGACAGGAGCTCCTACAATGAGCAGTTCTTC
TRBD1	TRBV15	TRBJ1-4	few	CATSRRDRGQEKLFF	TGTGCCACCAGCAGACGAGACAGGGGGCAAGAAAAACTGTTTTTT
TRBD1	TRBV4-2	TRBJ1-5	NA	CASSWDRAPNQPQHF	TGTGCCAGCAGTTGGGACAGGGCGCCGAATCAGCCCCAGCATTTT
TRBD2	TRBV6-1	TRBJ2-1	once	CASAQREEGEQFF	TGTGCCAGCGCGCAGCGGGAGGAGGGTGAGCAGTTCTTC
NA	TRBV6-4	TRBJ1-1	NA	CASRPNREVNTEAFF	TGTGCCAGCAGGCCAAACCGGGAAGTGAACACTGAAGCTTTCTTT
NA	TRBV9	TRBJ2-1	NA	CASSKTSGVGGPYNEQFF	TGTGCCAGCAGCAAAACTTCAGGGGTAGGTGGCCCTTACAATGAGCAGTTCTTC
TRBD1	TRBV28	TRBJ2-5	NA	CASSSRTGEAQETQYF	TGTGCCAGCAGTAGCAGGACAGGCGAAGCGCAAGAGACCCAGTACTTC
NA	TRBV5-8	TRBJ1-2	once	CASRRDTEVGYTF	TGTGCCAGCAGACGGGACACCGAAGTGGGCTACACCTTC
NA	TRBV5-8	TRBJ1-2	NA	CASSLGQGVPQGYGYTF	TGTGCCAGCAGCTTGGGGCAGGGCGTGCCCCAGGGCTATGGCTACACCTTC
NA	TRBV7-9	TRBJ1-4	few	CSSSSRKDTATNEKLFF	TGTTCCAGCAGCTCCCGGAAGGATACAGCAACTAATGAAAAACTGTTTTTT
NA	TRBV28	TRBJ1-2	NA	CASEEINYGYTF	TGTGCCAGCGAGGAGATAAACTATGGCTACACCTTC